These 7 T cell receptor beta chains were all obtained from the same sample, sequenced in a study of tumor and adjacent non-tumor tissue in lung cancer. RNA was extracted from bulk tissue without any cell sorting. Three rounds of nested PCR, following a modified ARM-PCR protocol, produced the TCRbeta library. TCRdb processed the multiplex PCR reads anew with MiXCR; each CDR3 protein has one entry. The sample contains about 81,000 distinct CDR3 sequences, approximately 72% of which appear only once. Sequencing used lung tumor tissue. The origin of the receptors is a middle-aged woman with non-small cell lung cancer.

This chain joins TRBV20-1 and TRBJ1-6; maybe TRBD1 (6 bases). CDR1 and CDR2 from the germline V gene are DFQATT and SNEGSKA (reference sequence). Trimming pared 2 bases from V and 7 bases from J, leaving 15 bases between. CDR3 length: 15 residues. The CDR3 region has the DNA TGCAGTGCTAGAAGCGGGGGCGATAGGAATTCACCCCTCCACTTT. Protein product: CSARSGGDRNSPLHF.

This clonotype was seen a single time. The junction and the germline gene differ at one end; a read error may be behind it. The V call is TRBV11-2, the J call TRBJ2-5, with a weak D call TRBD2 (6 bases). The germline V gene encodes CDR1 SGHAT and CDR2 FQNNGV. The CDR3 length is 15 residues. CDR3 sequence (DNA): TGTGTCAGCAGCATGGACCTAGCGAGTGGGGGGACCCAGTACTTC. Translated, it gives CVSSMDLASGGTQYF.

The chain is built from TRBV12-3 or TRBV12-4 and TRBJ2-3; the match to TRBD1 covers 7 bases. The CDR3 loop spans 16 amino acids. V shed 5 bases, J shed 11 bases, and the junction held 19 bases outside the gene matches. CDR3 sequence: CASSPGVAWGTVKQYF. Written as DNA, the CDR3 is TGTGCCAGCAGTCCCGGGGTAGCCTGGGGGACAGTAAAGCAGTATTTT.

This clonotype was seen ten or more times. The V and J genes are TRBV14 and TRBJ2-3; TRBD2 matches 9 bases. V was pared by 1 base and J by 4 bases, with 9 bases of the junction left unmatched. The CDR3 runs 17 residues. The germline V gene has CDR1 SGHDN and CDR2 FVKESK. CDR3 nucleotides: TGTGCCAGCAGCCAAGGGAGGACTAGCGACTCGGCAGATACGCAGTATTTT. It is translated as CASSQGRTSDSADTQYF.

On this clonotype: In this CDR3 the conserved last residue, phenylalanine or tryptophan, is missing, so a read error is likely. The rearrangement links TRBV11-2 to TRBJ1-5, with unresolved D. The V gene lost 5 bases and the J gene lost 6 bases, with 20 bases spanning the gap. Germline V gene lookup returns CDR1 SGHAT and CDR2 FQNNGV. There are 16 residues in the CDR3. CDR3 DNA sequence: TGTGCCAGCAGCCCCCTTCCACAAAGAGGCGGTCAGCCCCAGCATTGT. Translation gives CASSPLPQRGGQPQHC.

The CDR3 DNA is TGTGCCACCAGTCGGGCAGCGAACACTGAAGCTTTCTTT. This codes for CATSRAANTEAFF. The J gene is TRBJ1-1, the V gene TRBV24-1; D not resolved. The germline gives CDR1 KGHDR, CDR2 SFDVKD. Trimming shortened V by 6 bases and J by 1 base, and 8 bases separated the two germline ends. The CDR3 extends over 13 amino acids.

Comment on this clonotype: The CDR3 carries no conserved terminal phenylalanine or tryptophan, so it likely arises from a read error. The gene calls are TRBV20-1 and TRBJ2-7; the D gene could be TRBD1 or TRBD2 (5 bases each). Germline-derived CDR1 and CDR2 are DFQATT and SNEGSKA (reference sequence). Trimming pared 4 bases from V and 7 bases from J, leaving 14 bases between. The CDR3 has 12 amino acids. The CDR3 sequence: CSAKKDTGEQYL. The CDR3 DNA reads TGCAGTGCTAAAAAGGACACGGGAGAGCAGTACTTA.